Following are 14 T cell receptor beta chains from one sample sequenced in a study of T cell clonotyping in hematopoietic cell transplantation. Sequencing used immunoSEQ multiplex PCR; TCRdb keeps in-frame clones, though not all of them. Among roughly 9,000 clones, 85% were seen once, and the ten largest hold roughly 29%. This material consisted of PBMCs, taken 180 days after allogeneic stem cell transplant. These TCRs come from a female patient in her 30s who had an allogeneic stem cell transplant, so the T cells may come from the graft donor. Some clones in this sample may be carry-over from other donors' samples.

The chain combines TRBV4-3 with TRBJ2-2, with 9 bases aligning to TRBD1. This CDR3 has 15 amino acids. CDR1 and CDR2 (germline): LGHNA, YSLEER. Trimming removed 4 bases from V and 3 bases from J; junction bases left unmatched: 3. CDR3 amino acids: CASSLRDRDTGELFF. CDR3 DNA: TGCGCCAGCAGCCTCCGGGACAGGGACACCGGGGAGCTGTTTTTT.

This chain uses TRBV6-5 with TRBJ1-1, with D unclear. This CDR3 is 10 amino acids long. With 6 bases removed from V and 6 bases from J, the gap between germline ends came to 5 bases. The germline V gene has CDR1 MNHEY and CDR2 SVGAGI. The CDR3 sequence is CASSRAEAFF. Here the CDR3 DNA reads TGTGCCAGCAGCCGGGCTGAAGCTTTCTTT.

V and J are TRBV7-3 and TRBJ1-5; maybe TRBD1 (6 bases). V was shortened by 10 bases and J by 1 base, with 11 bases between the two germline ends. This CDR3 is 13 amino acids long. Germline CDR1 SGHTA, CDR2 FQGTGA. The DNA of the CDR3 is TGTGCCACCCAAGGGGGGAGCAATCAGCCCCAGCATTTT. Residues: CATQGGSNQPQHF.

The gene calls are TRBV29-1 and TRBJ1-2, with 7 bases matching TRBD1. V lost 0 bases to trimming and J lost 2 bases; unmatched junction nucleotides: 3. CDR3 length equals 14 residues. The germline gives CDR1 SQVTM, CDR2 ANQGSEA. The CDR3 DNA follows: TGCAGCGTTGAAGACCCGACAGGGAACTATGGCTACACCTTC. It codes for CSVEDPTGNYGYTF.

J is TRBJ1-2 and V is TRBV29-1; TRBD1 is a possible D gene (5 bases). V gave up 7 bases and J gave up 2 bases, with 11 bases separating them. The germline V gene has CDR1 SQVTM and CDR2 ANQGSEA. The CDR3 extends over 12 amino acids. The DNA of the CDR3 is TGCAGCGCGGTAGCAGGGAACTATGGCTACACCTTC. Translation gives CSAVAGNYGYTF.

This chain connects TRBV5-1 to TRBJ2-3, with D perhaps given as TRBD1 or TRBD2 (6 bases each). V gave up 1 base and J gave up 2 bases, with 8 bases separating them. The CDR3 length is 14 residues. In germline, CDR1 is SGHRS, CDR2 YFSETQ. The CDR3 sequence is CASSLSGATDTQYF. In DNA form, the CDR3 reads TGCGCCAGCAGCTTGTCGGGGGCCACAGATACGCAGTATTTT.

The V gene is TRBV7-9, the J gene TRBJ2-2; D is unclear. The CDR3 is 13 amino acids. The ends were cut back, 2 bases at V and 4 bases at J, with 5 bases in the middle. Per germline, CDR1 SEHNR and CDR2 FQNEAQ (reference sequence). CDR3 sequence (DNA): TGTGCCAGCAGCTTAAAAGTCACCGGGGAGCTGTTTTTT. Translated: CASSLKVTGELFF.

This clone occurred once. The CDR3 spells CASSFDRDETQYF. CDR3 nucleotide sequence: TGTGCCAGCAGCTTTGACAGGGACGAGACCCAGTACTTC. The rearrangement joins TRBV5-6 to TRBJ2-5; 7 bases line up with TRBD1. The ends lost 2 bases at V and 5 bases at J; junction bases unmatched: 3. This CDR3 is 13 amino acids long. Germline V gives CDR1 SGHDT, CDR2 YYEEEE. Complete variable domain (other parts from reference TRBV5-6 and TRBJ2-5): DAGVTQSPTHLIKTRGQQVTLRCSPKSGHDTVSWYQQALGQGPQFIFQYYEEEERQRGNFPDRFSGHQFPNYSSELNVNALLLGDSALYLCASSFDRDETQYFGPGTRLLVL.

The CDR3 coding sequence is TGTGCCAGCAGCGCTCTGAACCAAAACTATGGCTACACCTTC. Its translation: CASSALNQNYGYTF. The chain uses TRBV5-6 and TRBJ1-2, with D unclear. V gave up 4 bases and J gave up 2 bases, with 12 bases separating them. This CDR3 region has 14 residues. Germline values: CDR1 SGHDT, CDR2 YYEEEE.

This clone is deemed medium-sized. The chain recombines TRBV2 with TRBJ1-5; no reliable D call. Trimming removed 1 base at V and 5 bases at J, with 9 bases between. CDR3 length: 14 amino acids. Germline V gene data show CDR1 as SNHLY and CDR2 as FYNNEI. The CDR3 region is CASSEGSIDQPQHF. The CDR3 DNA reads as TGTGCCAGCAGTGAAGGTTCGATCGATCAGCCCCAGCATTTT.

The chain uses TRBV6-6 and TRBJ1-2, with D hard to call. Trimming cost V 6 bases and J 8 bases, with 7 bases left between them. CDR1 MNHNY and CDR2 SVGAGI come from the germline V gene (reference sequence). This CDR3 has 10 residues. This CDR3 is CASRNFGYTF. Here the CDR3 DNA reads TGTGCCAGCAGAAATTTCGGCTACACCTTC.

This clone was detected only once. The rearrangement joins TRBV2 to TRBJ1-5; TRBD1 is a possible D gene (6 bases). CDR1 SNHLY and CDR2 FYNNEI come from the germline V gene. V was shortened by 5 bases and J by 8 bases, with 13 bases between the two germline ends. The CDR3 extends over 13 amino acids. CDR3 in amino acids: CASSNQGMKPQHF. As DNA, the CDR3 is TGTGCCAGCAGTAACCAGGGGATGAAGCCCCAGCATTTT.

This chain connects TRBV4-3 to TRBJ1-5; D perhaps matches TRBD1 (5 bases). Germline V gene data show CDR1 as LGHNA and CDR2 as YSLEER. Deletions cut 3 bases from V and 3 bases from J, with 12 bases between. This CDR3 contains 15 residues. CDR3: CASSQQRGFNQPQHF. DNA for the CDR3: TGCGCCAGCAGCCAGCAGAGGGGCTTCAATCAGCCCCAGCATTTT.

This chain connects TRBV9 to TRBJ1-2, with TRBD1 matching over 9 bases. The CDR3 consists of 14 residues. The germline gives CDR1 SGDLS, CDR2 YYNGEE. V shed 4 bases, J shed 7 bases, and the junction held 8 bases outside the gene matches. DNA of the CDR3: TGTGCCAGCAGCTCCGGACAGGGGATCAGTGGCTACACCTTC. The encoded protein is CASSSGQGISGYTF.